Below are 20 T cell receptor beta chains sequenced from a single sample in a study of blood T cell repertoires in COVID-19. The method was immunoSEQ multiplex PCR; TCRdb's version includes in-frame clones alone and lacks a portion of them. The sample carries hundreds of thousands of clones, approximately 84% recorded once. Sequencing was done on a sample of PBMCs or T cells enriched from blood (not recorded which). The receptors derive from a man between 18 and 29 years old who had recovered from COVID-19.

This clone showed up just a few times. This chain joins TRBV12-3 or TRBV12-4 and TRBJ1-1; 7 positions agree with TRBD1. With 3 bases clipped from V and 4 bases from J, the junction kept 2 bases outside the gene matches. The CDR3 has 13 amino acids. The CDR3 is CASSFQGGTEAFF. The CDR3 coding sequence is TGTGCCAGCAGTTTCCAGGGGGGCACTGAAGCTTTCTTT.

In this sample, this clone turned up a few times. The rearrangement uses TRBV11-2 and TRBJ1-5; D is possibly TRBD1 (6 bases). This CDR3 is 13 amino acids long. Trimming stripped 4 bases from V and 7 bases from J, with 11 bases between. Germline V gives CDR1 SGHAT, CDR2 FQNNGV. In DNA form, the CDR3 reads TGTGCCAGCAGCTCAGGGGTGTTGCAGCCCCAGCATTTT. Protein product: CASSSGVLQPQHF.

The chain is built from TRBV7-2 and TRBJ2-3; 7 bases map to TRBD1. CDR1 SGHTA and CDR2 FQGNSA come from the germline V gene. The CDR3 is 15 residues long. Trimming took 5 bases from V and 2 from J; bases not matched to a gene: 7. In DNA, the CDR3 is TGTGCCAGCAGCCAGGACAGGACGCACACAGATACGCAGTATTTT. Protein product: CASSQDRTHTDTQYF.

The chain recombines TRBV7-9 with TRBJ1-1; D is perhaps TRBD1 (5 bases). Germline loops: CDR1 SEHNR, CDR2 FQNEAQ (reference sequence). This CDR3 has 14 residues. V was cut by 5 bases and J by 1 base, with 11 bases left in between. The CDR3, as DNA: TGTGCCAGCAGCCTATCCACAGGGAACACTGAAGCTTTCTTT. Translation: CASSLSTGNTEAFF.

The table lists this clone with a few counts. The V gene is TRBV6-4, the J gene TRBJ2-1, with D hard to call. V was shortened by 2 bases and J by 10 bases, with 12 bases between the two germline ends. Germline V CDR1 and CDR2: MRHNA, SNTAGT. The CDR3 runs 13 residues. CDR3 nucleotide sequence: TGTGCCAGCAGTGACAACCCCGAGAGGGAGCAGTTCTTC. It codes for CASSDNPEREQFF.

The genes are TRBV11-2 and TRBJ2-1, with 7 bases identical to TRBD1. Looked up from germline, CDR1 is SGHAT and CDR2 is FQNNGV. J lost 8 bases, V lost 6 bases, and 4 bases had no gene match. There are 12 residues in the CDR3. This chain's CDR3 is CASSRQGHEQFF. The CDR3 bases are TGTGCCAGCAGTCGACAGGGCCATGAGCAGTTCTTC.

The chain is built from TRBV5-1 and TRBJ1-2; 11 nucleotides agree with TRBD1. Germline V gene data show CDR1 as SGHRS and CDR2 as YFSETQ. Trimming took 2 bases from V and 7 from J; bases not matched to a gene: 7. There are 15 residues in the CDR3. CDR3 in amino acids: CASSFRTGGTGGYTF. DNA for the CDR3: TGCGCCAGCAGCTTCCGGACAGGGGGCACGGGTGGCTACACCTTC. The entire variable domain, with the rest obtained from reference TRBV5-1 and TRBJ1-2, is as follows: KAGVTQTPRYLIKTRGQQVTLSCSPISGHRSVSWYQQTPGQGLQFLFEYFSETQRNKGNFPGRFSGRQFSNSRSEMNVSTLELGDSALYLCASSFRTGGTGGYTFGSGTRLTVV.

This chain connects TRBV14 to TRBJ1-2; the D is unclear. Looked up from germline, CDR1 is SGHDN and CDR2 is FVKESK. This CDR3 is built from 15 residues. Trimming shortened V by 4 bases and J by 2 bases, and 14 bases separated the two germline ends. The CDR3 region is CASSLGVPENYGYTF. The CDR3 DNA reads TGTGCCAGCAGCCTAGGAGTCCCTGAAAACTATGGCTACACCTTC.

The V call is TRBV29-1, the J call TRBJ1-2; D not resolved. This CDR3 has 15 residues. CDR1 is SQVTM, CDR2 ANQGSEA, per germline. The V end was cut by 5 bases, the J end by 4 bases, with 20 bases between. The CDR3 region has the DNA TGCAGCGTTCCAAAGGGTCAGGAAGGAGGCTATGGCTACACCTTC. Translation: CSVPKGQEGGYGYTF.

The sample holds a few counts of this clone. The genes are TRBV5-4 and TRBJ1-5; 10 nucleotides align to TRBD1. The CDR3 sequence is 14 residues long. Germline CDR1 is SGHNT and CDR2 is YYREEE (reference sequence). J lost 6 bases, V lost 4 bases, and 4 bases had no gene match. CDR3 DNA: TGTGCCAGCAGCCCGGGGACAGGGGTTCAGCCCCAGCATTTT. Translated: CASSPGTGVQPQHF.

This chain links TRBV6-2 or TRBV6-3 with TRBJ2-7; possible D gene TRBD1, 6 bases. Between the trimmed V and J ends, which lost 2 bases and 2 bases, there was a span of 16 bases. From germline, CDR1 is MNHEY and CDR2 SVGEGT. CDR3 length: 16 amino acids. The CDR3 spells CASSYEGGQFTYEQYF. The CDR3 nucleotides read TGTGCCAGCAGTTACGAGGGTGGACAGTTCACCTACGAGCAGTACTTC.

The chain links TRBV7-9 to TRBJ2-1, with D possibly matching TRBD2 (6 bases). Germline lookup yields CDR1 SEHNR and CDR2 FQNEAQ (reference sequence). Trimming shortened V by 2 bases and J by 7 bases, and 15 bases separated the two germline ends. The CDR3 runs 15 residues. The CDR3 here is CASSLSNSGGNEQFF. The CDR3 nucleotides read TGTGCCAGCAGCTTATCCAATAGCGGTGGGAATGAGCAGTTCTTC.

The J gene is TRBJ2-1, the V gene TRBV6-6; D is perhaps TRBD1 (5 bases). The germline V gene has CDR1 MNHNY and CDR2 SVGAGI (reference sequence). The CDR3 has 15 residues. V lost 4 bases to trimming and J lost 5 bases, with 15 bases between them. The CDR3 reads CASSSDRSVNNEQFF. In DNA, the CDR3 is TGTGCCAGCAGTTCTGACAGATCCGTAAACAATGAGCAGTTCTTC.

About this clone itself: A read error may account for a junction end that differs from germline. The V and J genes are TRBV3-1 (or the pseudogene TRBV3-2) and TRBJ1-2; the match to TRBD1 covers 8 bases. The CDR3 has 16 amino acids. Per germline, CDR1 LGHDT and CDR2 YNNKEL (reference sequence). The CDR3 nucleotides are TGTGCCAGCAGTCAAGGTGACAGGGGAGGTTCGGGTGGCTACACCTTC. As protein: CASSQGDRGGSGGYTF.

The rearrangement joins TRBV12-5 to TRBJ1-6; 10 bases line up with TRBD1. V was pared by 6 bases and J by 8 bases, with 7 bases of the junction left unmatched. This CDR3 contains 15 residues. Germline V lookup: CDR1 LGHNT, CDR2 FRNRAP. CDR3 bases: TGTGCTAGTGGGATTGACAGGGGGCTTCATTCACCCCTCCACTTT. Its translation: CASGIDRGLHSPLHF.

The V gene is TRBV7-2, the J gene TRBJ1-3; D remains unclear. This CDR3 comprises 14 residues. From germline, CDR1 is SGHTA and CDR2 FQGNSA. The ends were cut back, 3 bases at V and 1 base at J, with 7 bases in the middle. The CDR3 protein is CASSFWSSGNTIYF. CDR3 nucleotides: TGTGCCAGCAGCTTTTGGAGTTCTGGAAACACCATATATTTT.

This clone has only one observation. The chain has TRBV3-1 (or the pseudogene TRBV3-2) and TRBJ1-4; D may be TRBD1 (6 bases). V was trimmed by 0 bases and J by 3 bases, leaving 11 bases between them. The CDR3 spans 16 residues. Germline values: CDR1 LGHDT, CDR2 YNNKEL (reference sequence). The CDR3 DNA is TGTGCCAGCAGCCAAGAGGGCAGGGGTCCTAATGAAAAACTGTTTTTT. Protein sequence: CASSQEGRGPNEKLFF.

The gene calls are TRBV5-1 and TRBJ1-1; possibly TRBD1 for D (5 bases). V lost 0 bases and J lost 2, with 14 bases in between. Per germline, CDR1 SGHRS and CDR2 YFSETQ. CDR3 length: 16 amino acids. CDR3 sequence: CASSLVGTHLNTEAFF. The CDR3 DNA follows: TGCGCCAGCAGCTTGGTCGGGACTCACCTAAACACTGAAGCTTTCTTT.

For this clone: This CDR3 is also generated by other DNA sequences in the sample. This chain uses TRBV5-1 with TRBJ2-3; D is uncertain. CDR3 length: 12 residues. V was pared by 0 bases and J by 3 bases, with 2 bases between. Germline V CDR1 and CDR2: SGHRS, YFSETQ. This CDR3 reads CASSLATDTQYF. The CDR3 coding sequence is TGCGCCAGCAGCTTGGCGACAGATACGCAGTATTTT.

This clone appeared a few times. The chain carries TRBV7-9 and TRBJ2-7; 9 bases fit TRBD1. Trimming removed 7 bases from V and 2 bases from J; junction bases left unmatched: 9. This CDR3 spans 15 amino acids. The V gene's germline CDR1 is SEHNR and CDR2 FQNEAQ (reference sequence). CDR3 sequence (DNA): TGTGCCAGCATCAAGAGGGACAGGGAAACCTACGAGCAGTACTTC. It codes for CASIKRDRETYEQYF.